These 15 T cell receptor beta chains originate from one sample sequenced in a study of vaccination and CD4 T cells after COVID-19. Sequencing of the DNA from cultured CD4+ T cells was carried out with the Oncomine TCR Beta short-read assay. TCRdb independently ran MiXCR on the PCR reads; one entry per CDR3 protein. The top ten hold over 6.5% of the sample, which has under 20,000 distinct CDR3 sequences, around 45% seen once. Their antigens remain unidentified. The sample's treatment: approximately nine-day PBMC culture with coronavirus spike peptide pools or control peptides (ViraFEST assay). Specimen: CD4+ T cells from blood, cultured in vitro, collected after SARS-CoV-2 vaccination. The source is a human donor who had recovered from COVID-19.

This clonotype was found a few times. CDR3 amino acids: CSARGSEAQPQHF. The CDR3, as DNA: TGCAGTGCTAGAGGGTCAGAGGCTCAGCCCCAGCATTTT. V gene TRBV20-1 combines with J gene TRBJ1-5; D is undetermined. CDR3 length equals 13 residues. CDR1 and CDR2 from the germline V gene are DFQATT and SNEGSKA (reference sequence). The V gene lost 1 base and the J gene lost 6 bases, with 10 bases spanning the gap.

This clonotype was counted between two and nine times. The chain links TRBV20-1 to TRBJ1-2; 7 bases fit TRBD1. The V gene end was trimmed by 5 bases and the J gene end by 6 bases; junction bases not matched to a gene: 6. Germline CDR1 DFQATT, CDR2 SNEGSKA (reference sequence). The CDR3 contains 12 residues. Here the CDR3 DNA reads TGCAGTGCTGATAGACAGGGTGATGGCTACACCTTC. Its protein product is CSADRQGDGYTF.

This clonotype has a handful of counts. V and J are TRBV12-3 or TRBV12-4 and TRBJ1-5; the D gene is possibly TRBD1 (5 bases). Trimming left V 6 bases short and J 6 bases short, with 9 bases between. This CDR3 is 12 amino acids long. CDR3 sequence reads: CASSREVQPQHF. CDR3 nucleotides: TGTGCCAGCAGCAGGGAGGTTCAGCCCCAGCATTTT.

This clonotype has just a few counts. The V call is TRBV6-1, the J call TRBJ1-1, with D uncertain. V dropped 6 bases and J dropped 2 bases, with 10 bases sitting between them. The CDR3 is 13 amino acids. The germline gives CDR1 MNHNS, CDR2 SASEGT. CDR3: CASSRGPNTEAFF. In DNA, the CDR3 is TGTGCCAGCAGCCGCGGACCAAACACTGAAGCTTTCTTT.

V gene TRBV3-1 combines with J gene TRBJ2-1; D remains ambiguous. The CDR3 is 13 residues long. Germline V gene sequence: CDR1 LGHDT, CDR2 YNNKEL (reference sequence). V dropped 8 bases and J dropped 5 bases, with 13 bases sitting between them. In nucleotides, the CDR3 is TGTGCCAGCGGAAAGGGATCTCACAATGAGCAGTTCTTC. Translating gives CASGKGSHNEQFF.

There are a few counts of this clonotype. This chain connects TRBV6-1 to TRBJ2-2; TRBD1 or TRBD2 may be the D gene (6 bases each). Germline CDR1 is MNHNS and CDR2 is SASEGT. The V end was cut by 7 bases, the J end by 2 bases, with 20 bases between. The CDR3 spans 17 residues. The chain's CDR3 is CASMSQRGGLNTGELFF. CDR3 DNA: TGTGCCAGCATGTCCCAGAGAGGGGGGCTTAACACCGGGGAGCTGTTTTTT.

The V call is TRBV5-1, the J call TRBJ1-6; D is unclear. The CDR3 has 16 residues. V gave up 1 base and J gave up 9 bases, with 17 bases separating them. CDR1 is SGHRS, CDR2 YFSETQ, per germline. Written as DNA, the CDR3 is TGCGCCAGCAGCTTGTCTGATTGGCAGCAAGGTTCACCCCTCCACTTT. Its translation is CASSLSDWQQGSPLHF.

The chain links TRBV2 to TRBJ1-1, with D possibly being TRBD1 (6 bases). Trimming cost V 6 bases and J 3 bases, with 17 bases left between them. CDR1 and CDR2 (germline): SNHLY, FYNNEI. This CDR3 is 15 amino acids long. The CDR3 protein is CASRALRDTHTEAFF. The CDR3 DNA sequence: TGTGCCAGCAGGGCCCTCCGGGACACTCACACTGAAGCTTTCTTT.

The chain is built from TRBV30 and TRBJ2-7, with D unresolved. The germline gives CDR1 GTSNPN, CDR2 SVGIG (reference sequence). The CDR3 length is 15 residues. Trimming removed 0 bases at V and 1 base at J, with 13 bases between. For the CDR3, the DNA is TGTGCCTGGAGTGTTTCGACTGATTCGTCCTACGAGCAGTACTTC. It translates to CAWSVSTDSSYEQYF.

This clonotype was recorded once. The chain recombines TRBV11-2 with TRBJ2-1; D gene ambiguous. The germline V gene encodes CDR1 SGHAT and CDR2 FQNNGV. Between the trimmed V and J ends, which lost 2 bases and 6 bases, there was a span of 8 bases. This CDR3 contains 13 residues. The CDR3 DNA reads as TGTGCCAGCAGCTTAAACGCTCGCAATGAGCAGTTCTTC. It is translated as CASSLNARNEQFF. Together with reference TRBV11-2 and TRBJ2-1, the CDR3 gives the full variable domain: EAGVAQSPRYKIIEKRQSVAFWCNPISGHATLYWYQQILGQGPKLLIQFQNNGVVDDSQLPKDRFSAERLKGVDSTLKIQPAKLEDSAVYLCASSLNARNEQFFGPGTRLTVL.

This clonotype was picked up a small number of times. The chain employs TRBV20-1 and TRBJ1-1; D remains ambiguous. The V end lost 5 bases, the J end lost 2 bases, and 6 bases lay between the germline ends. CDR1 DFQATT and CDR2 SNEGSKA come from the germline V gene (reference sequence). This CDR3 has 11 amino acids. DNA for the CDR3: TGCAGTGCTCAGAGAAACACTGAAGCTTTCTTT. Its translation is CSAQRNTEAFF.

The CDR3 sequence: CASSESPQVLYEQYF. The DNA of the CDR3 is TGCGCCAGCAGCGAAAGTCCCCAGGTGTTGTACGAGCAGTACTTC. The gene calls are TRBV5-1 and TRBJ2-7; no clear D gene. CDR1 SGHRS and CDR2 YFSETQ come from the germline V gene. With 4 bases removed from V and 4 bases from J, the gap between germline ends came to 18 bases. The CDR3 sequence is 15 residues long. The variable domain in full, with the rest retrieved from reference TRBV5-1 and TRBJ2-7, is KAGVTQTPRYLIKTRGQQVTLSCSPISGHRSVSWYQQTPGQGLQFLFEYFSETQRNKGNFPGRFSGRQFSNSRSEMNVSTLELGDSALYLCASSESPQVLYEQYFGPGTRLTVT.

The CDR3 DNA reads as TGTGCCAGCAGCTGGTCCCGGGACACGAACACTGAAGCTTTCTTT. This gives the protein CASSWSRDTNTEAFF. The chain joins TRBV7-9 to TRBJ1-1; maybe TRBD1 (6 bases). CDR1 SEHNR and CDR2 FQNEAQ come from the germline V gene (reference sequence). The CDR3 is made up of 15 amino acids. Trimming took 4 bases from V and 1 from J, leaving 13 bases between them.

This clonotype was counted between two and nine times. The chain carries TRBV24-1 and TRBJ1-1; tentative D call: TRBD1 (5 bases). CDR3 length equals 14 residues. The V gene's germline CDR1 is KGHDR and CDR2 SFDVKD. V was trimmed by 4 bases and J by 7 bases, leaving 15 bases between them. The CDR3: CATSDRGRRGEAFF. The CDR3, as DNA: TGTGCCACCAGTGACCGTGGACGGAGGGGTGAAGCTTTCTTT.

The V and J genes are TRBV6-2 or TRBV6-3 and TRBJ2-7, with D perhaps TRBD2 (8 bases). V was shortened by 8 bases and J by 0 bases, with 17 bases between the two germline ends. The germline CDR1 and CDR2 sequences are MNHEY and SVGEGT. CDR3 size: 15 residues. DNA for the CDR3: TGTGCCAGCGGGAGGGGGCGGGAGGACTCCTACGAGCAGTACTTC. Translation gives CASGRGREDSYEQYF.